This T cell receptor beta chain was sequenced during a study of T cell responses to AZD1222 COVID-19 vaccine. Study results and limitations: Unmutated variant regions reportedly attract nearly half of all spike-specific TCRs. Seropositive at baseline were only a handful of AZD1222 recipients. Distributed over spike, vaccine-associated CD4 TCRs predominated at 160-218 and 743-854.

This CDR3 spans 13 amino acids. Trimming cost V 6 bases and J 10 bases, with 16 bases left between them. Per germline, CDR1 MRHNA and CDR2 SNTAGT. Measured with immunoSEQ multiplex PCR; TCRdb has only the in-frame clones, and not every one. The table includes some 200,000 clones, approximately 90% detected once. This clone was detected once. The target antigen is unknown. The chain links TRBV6-4 to TRBJ1-5; D remains unclear. The starting material was peripheral blood, obtained on day 0 of AZD1222 vaccination. The source is an adult in good health. The CDR3 DNA reads TGTGCCAGCAGCCCCACCCCTTACAGTCCCCAGCATTTT. Protein product: CASSPTPYSPQHF.